A selection of T cell receptor beta chains follows, all from one sample in a study of blood T cell repertoires in COVID-19. The method was immunoSEQ multiplex PCR; TCRdb's version includes in-frame clones alone and lacks a portion of them. The sample has 350,000 to 400,000 clones, roughly 89% seen once. The sequencing input was PBMCs or T cells enriched from blood (not recorded which). These TCRs come from a woman under 40 who had recovered from COVID-19. CDR3s leave out the opening cysteine and the closing phenylalanine or tryptophan. The D gene is left open where the match is weak.

CDR3: ARPRPRGNQPQH
D: .
J: TRBJ1-5
V: TRBV19

CDR3: ASSVLDRIETEAF
D: TRBD1
J: TRBJ1-1
V: TRBV9

CDR3: ASSLRTGDGYT
D: TRBD1
J: TRBJ1-2
V: TRBV5-6

CDR3: SVEDLWGTGSRTVRGGYT
D: TRBD1
J: TRBJ1-2
V: TRBV29-1

CDR3: ASGSLGTAGETQY
D: TRBD1
J: TRBJ2-5
V: TRBV12-5

CDR3: ASSLLVETGMGTGELF
D: TRBD1
J: TRBJ2-2
V: TRBV7-9

CDR3: ASSLNGRANYGYT
D: .
J: TRBJ1-2
V: TRBV27

CDR3: ASSEATVSNQPQH
D: .
J: TRBJ1-5
V: TRBV2

CDR3: ASSAGTSGGDTQY
D: TRBD2
J: TRBJ2-3
V: TRBV9

CDR3: ASSLAKQVPMNTEAF
D: .
J: TRBJ1-1
V: TRBV5-1

CDR3: ASSLGVTEAF
D: .
J: TRBJ1-1
V: TRBV12-3/TRBV12-4

CDR3: ASSVGADPNTGELF
D: .
J: TRBJ2-2
V: TRBV9

CDR3: ASSSTSGGPGEQY
D: TRBD2
J: TRBJ2-7
V: TRBV7-9

CDR3: SVRKDRGNSPLH
D: TRBD1
J: TRBJ1-6
V: TRBV29-1

CDR3: ASSPRTATTNYGYT
D: .
J: TRBJ1-2
V: TRBV7-2

CDR3: ASSRWEADTEAF
D: .
J: TRBJ1-1
V: TRBV4-2

CDR3: ASSSGGTGELF
D: TRBD1
J: TRBJ2-2
V: TRBV9

CDR3: SVVSANYGYT
D: .
J: TRBJ1-2
V: TRBV29-1

CDR3: ASSQGQRAF
D: TRBD1
J: TRBJ1-1
V: TRBV3-1/TRBV3-2

CDR3: ASRTLRGSWEQY
D: .
J: TRBJ2-7
V: TRBV27

CDR3: ASSEGPQFADTQY
D: .
J: TRBJ2-3
V: TRBV6-1

CDR3: ALQETGGSTDTQY
D: .
J: TRBJ2-3
V: TRBV21-1

CDR3: ASSQIRDFGHGNTIY
D: .
J: TRBJ1-3
V: TRBV4-1

CDR3: ASWVGGASYEQY
D: .
J: TRBJ2-7
V: TRBV28

CDR3: ASSPGLINEQF
D: .
J: TRBJ2-1
V: TRBV5-1

CDR3: ASSYRDIDEQY
D: .
J: TRBJ2-7
V: TRBV28

CDR3: ASRSSGAQETQY
D: TRBD2
J: TRBJ2-5
V: TRBV5-1

CDR3: ASSRRGDTANTGELF
D: .
J: TRBJ2-2
V: TRBV11-2

CDR3: ASSPDTYTGELF
D: .
J: TRBJ2-2
V: TRBV3-1/TRBV3-2